The clone carrying this T cell receptor (beta chain) was observed a single time. Per sample, approximately 100,000 TCR templates were assayed. Profiled with immunoSEQ multiplex PCR; TCRdb holds only in-frame clones, not every one. The data hold some 110,000 clones, with less than 95% observed a single time. The sample is drawn from a study of siplizumab effects on memory and regulatory T cells. Germline CDR1 reads SGHAT; CDR2 reads FQNNGV. There are 14 residues in the CDR3. The ends were cut back, 3 bases at V and 4 bases at J, with 13 bases in the middle. This chain links TRBV11-2 with TRBJ2-7; D gene uncertain. Sequencing input: non-Treg CD4+ T cells sorted from blood. The receptor's source is a human donor in good health. The CDR3 DNA is TGTGCCAGCAGCTTCCTTGTAGCTGATTACGAGCAGTACTTC. Protein product: CASSFLVADYEQYF.